The rows below give T cell receptor beta chains drawn from one sample of a study of a mutant IDH1 vaccine in newly diagnosed glioma. Sequenced by immunoSEQ multiplex PCR; TCRdb stores in-frame clones only, minus some. In the table there are about 88,000 clones, 82% of which are singletons. The input for sequencing was PBMCs, taken from a glioma patient treated with radiotherapy, temozolomide or both. The receptors come from a middle-aged man with glioma. Some clones in this sample may be carry-over from other donors' samples. CDR3s include the opening cysteine and the closing phenylalanine or tryptophan. Each record gives: J gene, V gene, clone size, D gene, CDR3 protein, CDR3 DNA. D genes are given only for firm matches. Expanded clones are given a class, and other clones once, few, many or no size at all.

TRBJ2-7 TRBV25-1 NA NA CASRDGGTHSGEQYF TGTGCCAGCCGAGACGGGGGAACCCATTCGGGCGAGCAGTACTTC
TRBJ1-1 TRBV5-1 NA NA CASSPRSPNTEAFF TGCGCCAGCAGCCCCCGCAGCCCGAACACTGAAGCTTTCTTT
TRBJ2-5 TRBV29-1 NA NA CSVGGPGKTQYF TGCAGCGTAGGAGGGCCGGGGAAGACCCAGTACTTC
TRBJ2-6 TRBV5-1 NA NA CASSNRASGANVLTF TGCGCCAGCAGCAACAGGGCGTCTGGGGCCAACGTCCTGACTTTC
TRBJ2-5 TRBV2 NA TRBD1 CASIPTGGVETQYF TGTGCCAGCATTCCTACAGGGGGCGTTGAGACCCAGTACTTC
TRBJ1-3 TRBV9 NA NA CASSALDTASSGNTIYF TGTGCCAGCAGCGCACTAGACACCGCGAGCTCTGGAAACACCATATATTTT
TRBJ2-2 TRBV5-1 NA TRBD1 CASSDGQGTGELFF TGCGCCAGCAGCGACGGACAGGGCACCGGGGAGCTGTTTTTT
TRBJ2-7 TRBV19 NA TRBD2 CASSIGGAGFYEQYF TGTGCCAGTAGCATCGGCGGAGCGGGGTTCTACGAGCAGTACTTC
TRBJ2-7 TRBV6-5 NA NA CASSYNGADPRTEQYF TGTGCCAGCAGTTACAATGGAGCGGACCCAAGGACCGAGCAGTACTTC
TRBJ1-2 TRBV30 NA TRBD1 CAWSVDRGIGYTF TGTGCCTGGAGTGTTGACAGGGGAATTGGCTACACCTTC
TRBJ1-2 TRBV6-5 NA TRBD1 CASRSRDRGLGYTF TGTGCCAGCAGGTCCCGGGACAGGGGCCTTGGCTACACCTTC
TRBJ1-5 TRBV6-6 NA NA CASRASLRGEQPQHF TGTGCCAGCAGGGCCAGTTTGAGAGGGGAACAGCCCCAGCATTTT
TRBJ2-7 TRBV30 NA NA CAWRSVSYEQYF TGTGCCTGGAGATCCGTTTCCTACGAGCAGTACTTC
TRBJ1-6 TRBV9 NA NA CASSRDGRPDSPLHF TGTGCCAGCAGCCGAGACGGGAGACCGGATTCACCCCTCCACTTT
TRBJ2-5 TRBV29-1 NA NA CSVARVLLGYQETQYF TGCAGCGTTGCAAGGGTTCTCCTGGGGTACCAAGAGACCCAGTACTTC
TRBJ1-1 TRBV19 few NA CASSIGRNTEAFF TGTGCCAGTAGTATAGGACGGAACACTGAAGCTTTCTTT
TRBJ2-3 TRBV6-1 NA NA CASSEMTGGSEDTQYF TGTGCCAGCAGTGAGATGACAGGCGGGAGTGAAGATACGCAGTATTTT
TRBJ1-3 TRBV7-8 NA NA CASSSLPGDYSGNTIYF TGTGCCAGCAGCTCTCTTCCCGGGGACTACTCTGGAAACACCATATATTTT
TRBJ2-1 TRBV11-1 NA TRBD2 CASSLERGTTYNEQFF TGTGCCAGCAGCTTAGAGCGAGGGACTACCTACAATGAGCAGTTCTTC
TRBJ1-2 TRBV5-6 NA NA CASSLGTLSYGYTF TGTGCCAGCAGCTTGGGGACACTAAGCTATGGCTACACCTTC
TRBJ2-7 TRBV6-4 NA NA CAKQDSYEQYF TGTGCCAAACAGGACTCCTACGAGCAGTACTTC
TRBJ2-5 TRBV29-1 NA TRBD2 CSGTLLSGGPQETQYF TGCAGCGGGACCCTACTTAGCGGGGGGCCCCAAGAGACCCAGTACTTC
TRBJ1-5 TRBV19 NA NA CASSIEGLQPQHF TGTGCCAGTAGTATAGAGGGACTCCAGCCCCAGCATTTT
TRBJ2-3 TRBV6-5 once NA CASSLGYTDTQYF TGTGCCAGCAGTCTCGGTTACACAGATACGCAGTATTTT
TRBJ2-7 TRBV5-1 NA NA CASSLSTYSYEQYF TGCGCCAGCAGCTTATCGACATACTCCTACGAGCAGTACTTC
TRBJ2-1 TRBV10-2 once TRBD2 CASSASGGALEQFF TGCGCCAGCAGTGCCAGCGGGGGAGCCCTTGAGCAGTTCTTC
TRBJ1-2 TRBV2 NA NA CASRRSGYGYTF TGTGCCAGCAGGAGATCAGGGTATGGCTACACCTTC
TRBJ2-3 TRBV6-5 NA NA CASSYGPSTDTQYF TGTGCCAGCAGTTACGGACCCAGCACAGATACGCAGTATTTT
TRBJ1-3 TRBV19 NA NA CASSWFGNTIYF TGTGCCAGTAGTTGGTTTGGAAACACCATATATTTT
TRBJ1-2 TRBV7-9 NA NA CASSGPANYGYTF TGTGCCAGCAGCGGCCCAGCTAACTATGGCTACACCTTC
TRBJ2-3 TRBV5-1 NA TRBD2 CASSLASRGVTDTQYF TGCGCCAGCAGCTTGGCCTCGCGGGGGGTCACAGATACGCAGTATTTT
TRBJ2-5 TRBV5-1 NA TRBD1 CASSLQGNQETQYF TGCGCCAGCAGCTTACAGGGGAATCAAGAGACCCAGTACTTC
TRBJ2-6 TRBV10-3 NA NA CAISEWAPGANVLTF TGTGCCATCAGTGAGTGGGCCCCTGGGGCCAACGTCCTGACTTTC
TRBJ1-1 TRBV7-2 NA NA CASSAQDLLGTEAFF TGTGCCAGCAGCGCCCAGGACCTTTTGGGCACTGAAGCTTTCTTT
TRBJ1-4 TRBV9 NA NA CASSPTGDATNEKLFF TGTGCCAGCAGCCCCACTGGAGACGCAACTAATGAAAAACTGTTTTTT
TRBJ2-7 TRBV15 NA NA CATSRDTLKQYF TGTGCCACCAGCAGGGACACACTGAAGCAGTACTTC
TRBJ1-5 TRBV6-1 once NA CASSEGANQPQHF TGTGCCAGCAGTGAGGGGGCCAATCAGCCCCAGCATTTT
TRBJ2-5 TRBV7-8 NA NA CASSLLGTRAQETQYF TGTGCCAGCAGCTTACTCGGCACCCGGGCCCAAGAGACCCAGTACTTC
TRBJ1-5 TRBV6-5 NA NA CASSRLQDSNQPQHF TGTGCCAGCAGTCGACTTCAGGATAGCAATCAGCCCCAGCATTTT
TRBJ2-2 TRBV6-6 once NA CASSYPGELFF TGTGCCAGCAGTTACCCCGGGGAGCTGTTTTTT
TRBJ1-3 TRBV6-6 once TRBD1 CASNAGGTNTIYF TGTGCCAGCAATGCAGGGGGCACGAACACCATATATTTT
TRBJ2-3 TRBV9 NA NA CASSSNSGDTQYF TGTGCCAGCAGCTCCAATAGCGGAGATACGCAGTATTTT
TRBJ2-7 TRBV10-3 NA NA CAIRDIGTSGGQYF TGTGCCATCAGGGATATTGGGACGTCCGGAGGGCAGTACTTC